This TCR beta chain is drawn from a study of a mutant IDH1 vaccine in newly diagnosed glioma. Per the germline V gene, CDR1 is PRHDT and CDR2 is FYEKMQ (reference sequence). Trimming left V 0 bases short and J 11 bases short, with 11 bases between. CDR3 size: 13 residues. TCRdb keeps only in-frame clones here, not all; method: immunoSEQ multiplex PCR. The table shows some 48,000 clones, with around 80% occurring only once. General observations from the study: A vaccine-induced immune response developed in around 92% of the patients.

On this clone itself: Its antigen is still unknown.

The time point denotes: week 5, during vaccination. Alongside topical imiquimod, each dose of vaccine comprised 300 ug of mutant IDH1 20-mer peptide. Diagnosis in the donors showed new WHO grade 3 or 4 astrocytomas that were IDH1-mutant and ATRX-lost. This chain links TRBV13 with TRBJ1-5; D might be TRBD1 (5 bases). The source was PBMCs, collected from a glioma patient whose treatment included an IDH1 peptide vaccine. This sequence originates from a woman aged 40-49 years with glioma. CDR3 sequence (DNA): TGTGCCAGCAGCTTAGGCCGGGGGAGGTCCCAGCATTTT. Its protein product is CASSLGRGRSQHF.